The rows below give T cell receptor beta chains drawn from one sample of a study of T cell repertoires in cytomegalovirus infection. MiXCR, applied by TCRdb to the reads, yields one record per CDR3 protein. In the table there are 250,000 or so distinct CDR3 sequences, around an eighth of which are singletons. Sequencing was performed on PBMCs. These receptors all stem from a human donor in good health (CMV status not recorded). Some clones in this sample may be carry-over from other donors' samples. CDR3s include the opening cysteine and the closing phenylalanine or tryptophan. D genes are given only for firm matches. Size is omitted from some rows. Given values are once, few, many or a class for expanded clones.

clone_size,d_call,j_call,v_call,cdr3_aa,cdr3_nt
few,TRBD1,TRBJ2-7,TRBV19,CASRPGTGVHEQYF,TGTGCCAGTCGTCCCGGGACAGGGGTCCACGAGCAGTACTTC
many,.,TRBJ1-1,TRBV7-8,CASSLQGGLSVVDTEAFF,TGTGCCAGCAGCTTGCAGGGAGGATTGAGCGTAGTGGACACTGAAGCTTTCTTT
many,.,TRBJ1-2,TRBV7-2,CASSYYKDANYGYTF,TGTGCCAGCAGCTATTATAAGGACGCGAACTATGGCTACACCTTC
.,.,TRBJ1-1,TRBV20-1,CSARDSGTPSEAFF,TGCAGTGCTAGAGATTCCGGGACACCCTCCGAAGCTTTCTTT
many,TRBD2,TRBJ2-3,TRBV7-8,CASSETSATDTQYF,TGTGCCAGCAGCGAGACTAGCGCCACAGATACGCAGTATTTT
many,.,TRBJ1-5,TRBV28,CASSSGYSNQPQHF,TGTGCCAGCAGCTCAGGGTATAGCAATCAGCCCCAGCATTTT
few,.,TRBJ1-1,TRBV14,CASSQGDNQNWDTEAFF,TGTGCCAGCAGCCAAGGGGACAACCAGAATTGGGACACTGAAGCTTTCTTT
few,.,TRBJ2-5,TRBV5-1,CASSNREQETQYF,TGCGCCAGCAGCAACCGGGAACAAGAGACCCAGTACTTC
many,.,TRBJ2-1,TRBV7-9,CASSLESDYNEQFF,TGTGCCAGCAGCTTAGAGAGCGACTACAATGAGCAGTTCTTC
few,.,TRBJ1-5,TRBV6-6,CASSYSHRNQPQHF,TGTGCCAGCAGTTATTCCCACCGCAATCAGCCCCAGCATTTT
many,.,TRBJ2-5,TRBV6-1,CASRDFLETQYF,TGTGCCAGCCGGGACTTCTTGGAGACCCAGTACTTC
many,.,TRBJ1-5,TRBV6-2/TRBV6-3,CASARGNQPQHF,TGTGCCAGCGCCAGGGGCAATCAGCCCCAGCATTTT
few,.,TRBJ1-1,TRBV6-6,CASSYSERDTLNTEAFF,TGTGCCAGCAGTTACTCAGAAAGGGACACGTTGAACACTGAAGCTTTCTTT
many,.,TRBJ2-7,TRBV6-2/TRBV6-3,CASSSPKLAGNPYEQYF,TGTGCCAGCAGTTCCCCGAAGCTAGCTGGGAACCCCTACGAGCAGTACTTC
many,TRBD2,TRBJ2-1,TRBV7-2,CASSLVSGGTEQFF,TGTGCCAGCAGCTTAGTTTCGGGAGGAACTGAGCAGTTCTTC
many,.,TRBJ1-5,TRBV6-5,CASSYAGSNQPQHF,TGTGCCAGCAGTTACGCCGGGAGCAATCAGCCCCAGCATTTT
.,.,TRBJ2-7,TRBV12-3/TRBV12-4,CASRILGGRSYEQYF,TGTGCCAGCCGTATTCTGGGGGGGCGGTCCTACGAGCAGTACTTC
.,.,TRBJ2-7,TRBV18,CANSPPNLVRAQQYF,TGTGCCAACTCACCACCAAATCTAGTGAGGGCACAGCAGTACTTC
many,.,TRBJ2-5,TRBV5-1,CASSFQDQETQYF,TGCGCCAGCAGCTTTCAGGACCAAGAGACCCAGTACTTC
.,.,TRBJ2-1,TRBV20-1,CSASKLSSYNEQFF,TGCAGTGCTAGTAAGCTGAGCTCCTACAATGAGCAGTTCTTC
many,.,TRBJ2-3,TRBV7-2,CASTLGSGLDTQYF,TGTGCCAGCACCCTAGGTTCGGGGTTAGATACGCAGTATTTT
many,.,TRBJ1-6,TRBV7-2,CASSLSQGLSPLHF,TGTGCCAGCAGCTTAAGTCAGGGGCTGTCACCCCTCCACTTT